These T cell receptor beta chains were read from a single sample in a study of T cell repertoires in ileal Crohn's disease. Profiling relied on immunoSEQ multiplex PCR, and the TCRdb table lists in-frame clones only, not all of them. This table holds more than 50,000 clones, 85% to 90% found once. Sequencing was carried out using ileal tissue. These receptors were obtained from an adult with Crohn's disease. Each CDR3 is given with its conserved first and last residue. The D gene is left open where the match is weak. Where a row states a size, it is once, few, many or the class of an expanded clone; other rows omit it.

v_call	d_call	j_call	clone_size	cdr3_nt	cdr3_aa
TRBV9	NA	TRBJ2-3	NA	TGTGCCAGCAGCGCCGAAGCTAATACGCAGTATTTT	CASSAEANTQYF
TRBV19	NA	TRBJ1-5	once	TGTGCCAGTCAGGGGCCCTCAGGTAATCAGCCCCAGCATTTT	CASQGPSGNQPQHF
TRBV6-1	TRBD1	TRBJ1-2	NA	TGTGCCAGCGACAGGGCCTATGGCTACACCTTC	CASDRAYGYTF
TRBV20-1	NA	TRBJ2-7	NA	TGCAGTGCTCGCCAGGGAGGCGAGCAGTACTTC	CSARQGGEQYF
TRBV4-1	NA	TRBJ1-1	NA	TGCGCCAGCAGCCCCCTTGTTCTGAACACTGAAGCTTTCTTT	CASSPLVLNTEAFF
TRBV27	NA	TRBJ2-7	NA	TGTGCCAGCAGCCGGGGCTCGGGTGGGACTTACCCCTACGAGCAGTACTTC	CASSRGSGGTYPYEQYF
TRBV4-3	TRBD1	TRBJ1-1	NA	TGCGCCAGCAGCCAAGAGTTATCCCTGACAGGGAAAAATGAAGCTTTCTTT	CASSQELSLTGKNEAFF
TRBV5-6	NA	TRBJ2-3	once	TGTGCCAGCAGCTTGGCTGGCGGAGCAGAAATGATAGATACGCAGTATTTT	CASSLAGGAEMIDTQYF
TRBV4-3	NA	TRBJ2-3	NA	TGCGCCAGCAGCCAGGCACTACGGGATACGCAGTATTTT	CASSQALRDTQYF
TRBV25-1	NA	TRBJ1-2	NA	TGTGCCAGCAGTGCTGACAGCTATGGCTACACCTTC	CASSADSYGYTF
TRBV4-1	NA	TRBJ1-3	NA	TGCGCCAGCAGCCTCCAGACAGGACCCCAGGACACCATATATTTT	CASSLQTGPQDTIYF
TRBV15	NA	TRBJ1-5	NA	TGTGCCACCAGCAGGCAGGGTAGGGTTGGCCAGCCCCAGCATTTT	CATSRQGRVGQPQHF
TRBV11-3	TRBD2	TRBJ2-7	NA	TGTGCCAGCAGCTCGGCCGGGACTAGCGCATACGAGCAGTACTTC	CASSSAGTSAYEQYF
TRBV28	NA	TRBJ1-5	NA	TGTGCCAGCACGTCGGGATGGCCCCAGCATTTT	CASTSGWPQHF
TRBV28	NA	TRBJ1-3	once	TGTGCCAGCAGTCCAGGACAGAGTGGCAGAAACACCATATATTTT	CASSPGQSGRNTIYF
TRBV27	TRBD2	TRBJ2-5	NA	TGTGCCAGCAGCAAACCAGGACTAGCTAAGGAGACCCAGTACTTC	CASSKPGLAKETQYF
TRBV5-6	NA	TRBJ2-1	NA	TGTGCCAGCAGCTTCTCGGGGTCCAATGAGCAGTTCTTC	CASSFSGSNEQFF
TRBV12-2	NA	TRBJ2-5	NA	TGTGCAAGTCGCTTAGAGACTAGCGGGAGTTATAAGGAGACCCAGTACTTC	CASRLETSGSYKETQYF
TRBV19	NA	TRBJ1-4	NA	TGTGCCAGTAAAAGGTCGGCCTCTGGATCTAGACTGTTTTTT	CASKRSASGSRLFF
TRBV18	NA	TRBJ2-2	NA	TGTGCCAGCTCACCAGCCAGGCCAGAGAACACCGGGGAGCTGTTTTTT	CASSPARPENTGELFF
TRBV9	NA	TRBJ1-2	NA	TGTGCCAGCAGCGTAGATTTGTCTTATGGCTACACCTTC	CASSVDLSYGYTF
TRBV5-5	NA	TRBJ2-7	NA	TGTGCCAGCAGCTCCCACGGGTACGAGCAGTACTTC	CASSSHGYEQYF
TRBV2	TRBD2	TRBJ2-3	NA	TGTGCCAGCGCGCTGACTAGCGGGGGGAAGTATTTT	CASALTSGGKYF
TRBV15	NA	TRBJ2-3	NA	TGTGCCACCAGCGAACACACAGATACGCAGTATTTT	CATSEHTDTQYF
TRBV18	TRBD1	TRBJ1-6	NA	TGTGCCAGCTCACCTGGGACAGCCAATACTTATAATTCACCCCTCCACTTT	CASSPGTANTYNSPLHF
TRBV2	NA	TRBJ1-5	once	TGTGCCAGCAGTGAAGGTTCGGGGGGATATCAGCCCCAGCATTTT	CASSEGSGGYQPQHF
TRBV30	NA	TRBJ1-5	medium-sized	TGTGCCTGGAGAGGGGATGGCAATCAGCCCCAGCATTTT	CAWRGDGNQPQHF
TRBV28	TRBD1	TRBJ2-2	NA	TGTGCCAGCAGTCCGGGACAGGGGGTCGGGGAGCTGTTTTTT	CASSPGQGVGELFF
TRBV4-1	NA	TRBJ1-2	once	TGCGCCAGCAGCCAAGAAACGTCGGCGGGCTATGGCTACACCTTC	CASSQETSAGYGYTF
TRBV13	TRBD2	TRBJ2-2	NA	TGTGCCAGCAGCTGGACTAGCGGGGGGGCCACCGGGGAGCTGTTTTTT	CASSWTSGGATGELFF
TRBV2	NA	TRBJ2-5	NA	TGTGCCAGCAGCCAGGGTTTCCAAGAGACCCAGTACTTC	CASSQGFQETQYF
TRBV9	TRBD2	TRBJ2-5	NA	TGTGCCAGCAGCGAACTAGCGAGCCAAGAGACCCAGTACTTC	CASSELASQETQYF
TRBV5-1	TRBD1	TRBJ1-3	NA	TGCGCCAGCAGCGAGGGACAGGATCGTCGCACCATATATTTT	CASSEGQDRRTIYF
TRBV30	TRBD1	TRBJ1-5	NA	TGTGCCTGGGGAGGGACAGGAGATCAGCCCCAGCATTTT	CAWGGTGDQPQHF
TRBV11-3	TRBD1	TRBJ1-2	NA	TGTGCCAGCAGCGATGGACAGGGTCTGGGCGGCTACACCTTC	CASSDGQGLGGYTF
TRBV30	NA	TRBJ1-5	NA	TGTGCCTGGAGTGCCGGGCAACGGGGTCAGCCCCAGCATTTT	CAWSAGQRGQPQHF
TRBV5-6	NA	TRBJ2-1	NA	TGTGCCAGCAGCTCAGGGTCGGGTGAGCAGTTCTTC	CASSSGSGEQFF
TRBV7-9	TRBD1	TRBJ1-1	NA	TGTGCCAGCAGCCAGGACAGGGAGCTCACTGAAGCTTTCTTT	CASSQDRELTEAFF